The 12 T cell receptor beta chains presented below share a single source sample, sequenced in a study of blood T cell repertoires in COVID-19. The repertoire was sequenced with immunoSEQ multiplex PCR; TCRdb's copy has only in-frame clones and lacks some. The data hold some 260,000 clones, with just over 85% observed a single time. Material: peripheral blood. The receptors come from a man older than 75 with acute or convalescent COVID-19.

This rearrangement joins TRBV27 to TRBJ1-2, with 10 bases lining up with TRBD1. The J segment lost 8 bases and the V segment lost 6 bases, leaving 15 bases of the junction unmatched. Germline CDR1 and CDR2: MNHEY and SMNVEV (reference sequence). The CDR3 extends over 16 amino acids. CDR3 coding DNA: TGTGCCAGCAGCCGACAGGGGGCGATAGGGATGGGCGGCTACACCTTC. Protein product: CASSRQGAIGMGGYTF.

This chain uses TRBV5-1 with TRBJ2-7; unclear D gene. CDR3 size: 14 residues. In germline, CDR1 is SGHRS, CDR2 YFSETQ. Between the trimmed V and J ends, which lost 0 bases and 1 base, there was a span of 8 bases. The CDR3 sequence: CASSLEPYSYEQYF. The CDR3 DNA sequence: TGCGCCAGCAGCTTGGAGCCCTATTCCTACGAGCAGTACTTC.

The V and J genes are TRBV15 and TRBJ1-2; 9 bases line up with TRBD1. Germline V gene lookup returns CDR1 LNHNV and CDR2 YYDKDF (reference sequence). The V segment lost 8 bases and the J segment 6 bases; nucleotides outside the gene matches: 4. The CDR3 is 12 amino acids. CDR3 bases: TGTGCCACCCGAGACAGGGGGGATGGCTACACCTTC. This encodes CATRDRGDGYTF.

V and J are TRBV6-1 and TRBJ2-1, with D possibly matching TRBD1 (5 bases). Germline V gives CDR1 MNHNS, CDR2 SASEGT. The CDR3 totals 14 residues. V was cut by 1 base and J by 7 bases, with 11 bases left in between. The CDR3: CASSEGVQGNEQFF. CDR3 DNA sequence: TGTGCCAGCAGTGAAGGAGTTCAGGGAAATGAGCAGTTCTTC.

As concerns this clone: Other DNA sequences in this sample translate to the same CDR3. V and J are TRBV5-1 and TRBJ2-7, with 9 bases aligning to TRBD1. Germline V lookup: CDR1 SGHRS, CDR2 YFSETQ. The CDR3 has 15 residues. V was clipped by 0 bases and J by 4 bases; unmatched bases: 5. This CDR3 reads CASSLAGQGGYEQYF. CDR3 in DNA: TGCGCCAGCAGCTTGGCGGGACAGGGAGGTTACGAGCAGTACTTC.

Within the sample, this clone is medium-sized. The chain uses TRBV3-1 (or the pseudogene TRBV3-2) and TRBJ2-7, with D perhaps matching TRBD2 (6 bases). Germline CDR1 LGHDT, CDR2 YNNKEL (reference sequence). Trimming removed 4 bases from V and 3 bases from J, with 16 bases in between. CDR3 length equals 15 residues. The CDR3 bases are TGTGCCAGCAGCCCCCGGGGGTCCGGGGGCTACGAGCAGTACTTC. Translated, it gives CASSPRGSGGYEQYF.

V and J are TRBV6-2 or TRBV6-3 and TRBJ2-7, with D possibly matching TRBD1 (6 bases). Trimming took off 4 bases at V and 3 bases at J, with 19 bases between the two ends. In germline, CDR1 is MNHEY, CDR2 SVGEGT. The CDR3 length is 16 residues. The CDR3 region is CASSSPATGQSYEQYF. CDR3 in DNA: TGTGCCAGCAGTTCCCCAGCCACGGGACAAAGCTACGAGCAGTACTTC.

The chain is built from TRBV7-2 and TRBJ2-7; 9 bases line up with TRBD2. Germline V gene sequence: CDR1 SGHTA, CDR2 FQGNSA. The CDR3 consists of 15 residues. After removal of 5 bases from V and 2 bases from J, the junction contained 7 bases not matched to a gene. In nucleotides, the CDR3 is TGTGCCAGCAGCGAAATCACTAGCGGGCCCTACGAGCAGTACTTC. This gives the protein CASSEITSGPYEQYF. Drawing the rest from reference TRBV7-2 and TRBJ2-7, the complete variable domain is GAGVSQSPSNKVTEKGKDVELRCDPISGHTALYWYRQSLGQGLEFLIYFQGNSAPDKSGLPSDRFSAERTGGSVSTLTIQRTQQEDSAVYLCASSEITSGPYEQYFGPGTRLTVT.

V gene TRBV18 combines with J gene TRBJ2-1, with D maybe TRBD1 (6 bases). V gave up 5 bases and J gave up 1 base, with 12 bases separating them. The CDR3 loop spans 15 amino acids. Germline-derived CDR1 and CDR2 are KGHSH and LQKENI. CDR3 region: CASSKTGSSYNEQFF. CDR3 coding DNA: TGTGCCAGCTCAAAAACAGGGAGTTCCTACAATGAGCAGTTCTTC.

DNA of the CDR3: TGTGCCAGCAGACCCCCCGGGACAGGGGCCCACGAGCAGTACTTC. Its translation: CASRPPGTGAHEQYF. The chain recombines TRBV6-6 with TRBJ2-7, with 10 bases matching TRBD1. V trimming: 6 bases; J trimming: 5 bases; junction bases outside the gene matches: 10. This CDR3 region has 15 residues. From germline, CDR1 is MNHNY and CDR2 SVGAGI (reference sequence).

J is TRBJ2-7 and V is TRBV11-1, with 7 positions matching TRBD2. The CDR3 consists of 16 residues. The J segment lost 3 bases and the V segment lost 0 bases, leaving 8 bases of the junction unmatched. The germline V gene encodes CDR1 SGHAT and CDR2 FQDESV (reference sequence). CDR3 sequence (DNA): TGTGCCAGCAGCTTAGCGGGGGGGACCTTCGGCTACGAGCAGTACTTC. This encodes CASSLAGGTFGYEQYF.

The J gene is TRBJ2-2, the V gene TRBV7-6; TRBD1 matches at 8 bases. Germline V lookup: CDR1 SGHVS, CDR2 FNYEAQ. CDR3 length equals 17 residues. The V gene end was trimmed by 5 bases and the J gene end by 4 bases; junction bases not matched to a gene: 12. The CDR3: CASSDWIRQGTTGELFF. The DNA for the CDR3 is TGTGCCAGCAGCGATTGGATCCGACAGGGGACCACCGGGGAGCTGTTTTTT.